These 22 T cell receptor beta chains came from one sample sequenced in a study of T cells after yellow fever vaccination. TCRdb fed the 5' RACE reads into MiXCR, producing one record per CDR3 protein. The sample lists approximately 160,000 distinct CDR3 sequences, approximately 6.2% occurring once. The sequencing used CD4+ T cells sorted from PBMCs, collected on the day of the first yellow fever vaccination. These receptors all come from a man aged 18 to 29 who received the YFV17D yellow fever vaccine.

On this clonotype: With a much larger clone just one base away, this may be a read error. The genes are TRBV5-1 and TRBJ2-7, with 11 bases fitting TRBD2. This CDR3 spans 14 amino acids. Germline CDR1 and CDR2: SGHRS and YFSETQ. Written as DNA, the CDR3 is TGCGCCAGCAGCATGACTAGCGGGGACTACGAGCGGTACTTC. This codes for CASSMTSGDYERYF.

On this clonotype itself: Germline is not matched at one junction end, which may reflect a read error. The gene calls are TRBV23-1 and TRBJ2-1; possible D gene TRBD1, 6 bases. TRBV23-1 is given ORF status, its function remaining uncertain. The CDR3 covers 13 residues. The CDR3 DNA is TGCGTCAGCAGTCAGCAGGGGAACAATGAGCAGTTCTTC. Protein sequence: CVSSQQGNNEQFF.

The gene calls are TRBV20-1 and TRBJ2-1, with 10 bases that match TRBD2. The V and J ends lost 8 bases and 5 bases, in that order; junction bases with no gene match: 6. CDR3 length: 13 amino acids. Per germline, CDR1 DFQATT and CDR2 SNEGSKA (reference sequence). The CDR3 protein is CSPTSGGDNEQFF. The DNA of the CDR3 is TGCAGTCCGACAAGCGGGGGGGACAATGAGCAGTTCTTC.

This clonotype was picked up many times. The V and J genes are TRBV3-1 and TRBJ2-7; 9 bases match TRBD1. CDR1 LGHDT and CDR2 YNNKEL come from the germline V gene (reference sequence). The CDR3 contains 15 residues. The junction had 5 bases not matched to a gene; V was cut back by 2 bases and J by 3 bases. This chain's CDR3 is CASSQTRQGGYEQYF. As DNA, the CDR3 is TGTGCCAGCAGCCAAACGAGACAGGGGGGCTACGAGCAGTACTTC.

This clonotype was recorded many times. The CDR3 region is CSAPVPGQSSYEQYV. In DNA form, the CDR3 reads TGCAGTGCTCCAGTCCCGGGACAGAGCTCCTACGAGCAGTACGTC. The chain is built from TRBV20-1 and TRBJ2-7; TRBD1 aligns across 7 bases. This CDR3 is 15 amino acids long. Per the germline V gene, CDR1 is DFQATT and CDR2 is SNEGSKA (reference sequence). The junction had 10 bases not matched to a gene; V was cut back by 5 bases and J by 0 bases.

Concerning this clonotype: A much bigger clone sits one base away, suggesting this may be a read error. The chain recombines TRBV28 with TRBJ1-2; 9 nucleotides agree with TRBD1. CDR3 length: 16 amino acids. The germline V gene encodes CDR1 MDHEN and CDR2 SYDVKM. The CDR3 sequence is CDSSGTGWPGDYGYTF. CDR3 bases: TGTGACAGCAGTGGGACAGGGTGGCCTGGGGACTATGGCTACACCTTC.

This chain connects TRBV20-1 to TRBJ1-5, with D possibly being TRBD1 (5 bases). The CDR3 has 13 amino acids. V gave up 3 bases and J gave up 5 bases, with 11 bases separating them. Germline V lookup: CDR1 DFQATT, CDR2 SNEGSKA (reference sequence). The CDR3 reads CSARRQRDQPQHF. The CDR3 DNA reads TGCAGTGCTAGGCGACAGAGGGATCAGCCCCAGCATTTT.

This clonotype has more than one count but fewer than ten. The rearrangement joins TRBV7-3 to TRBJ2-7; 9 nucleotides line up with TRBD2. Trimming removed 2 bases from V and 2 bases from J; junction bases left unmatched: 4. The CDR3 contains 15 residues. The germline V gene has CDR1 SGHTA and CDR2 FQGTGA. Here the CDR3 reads CASSLGGGGAYEQYF. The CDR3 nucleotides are TGTGCCAGCAGCTTAGGGGGCGGGGGGGCCTACGAGCAGTACTTC.

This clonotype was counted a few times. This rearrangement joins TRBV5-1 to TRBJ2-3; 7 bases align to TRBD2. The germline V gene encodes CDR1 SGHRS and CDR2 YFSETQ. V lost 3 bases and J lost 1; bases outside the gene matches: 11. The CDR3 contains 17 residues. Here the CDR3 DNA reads TGCGCCAGCAGCTCGCGGGCCGGGCTAGCGGGCACAGATACGCAGTATTTT. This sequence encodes CASSSRAGLAGTDTQYF.

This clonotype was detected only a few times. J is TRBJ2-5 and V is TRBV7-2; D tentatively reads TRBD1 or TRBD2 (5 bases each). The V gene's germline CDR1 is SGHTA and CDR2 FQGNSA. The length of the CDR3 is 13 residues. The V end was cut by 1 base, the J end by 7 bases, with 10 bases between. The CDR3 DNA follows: TGTGCCAGCAGCTTAGGTCGGGGCGGGACCCAGTACTTC. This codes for CASSLGRGGTQYF.

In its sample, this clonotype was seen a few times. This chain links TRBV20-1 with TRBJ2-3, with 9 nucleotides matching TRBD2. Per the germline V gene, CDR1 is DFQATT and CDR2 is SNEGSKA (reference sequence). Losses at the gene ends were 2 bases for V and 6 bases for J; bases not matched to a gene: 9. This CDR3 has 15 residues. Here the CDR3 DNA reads TGCAGTGCTAGAACGCCGGGACTAGCAGGGGATACGCAGTATTTT. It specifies CSARTPGLAGDTQYF.

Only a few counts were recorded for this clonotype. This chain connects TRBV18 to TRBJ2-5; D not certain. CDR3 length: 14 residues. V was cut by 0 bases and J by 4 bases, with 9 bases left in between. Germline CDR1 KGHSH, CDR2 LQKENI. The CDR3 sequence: CASSPPLARETQYF. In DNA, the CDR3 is TGTGCCAGCTCACCACCGTTAGCCCGAGAGACCCAGTACTTC.

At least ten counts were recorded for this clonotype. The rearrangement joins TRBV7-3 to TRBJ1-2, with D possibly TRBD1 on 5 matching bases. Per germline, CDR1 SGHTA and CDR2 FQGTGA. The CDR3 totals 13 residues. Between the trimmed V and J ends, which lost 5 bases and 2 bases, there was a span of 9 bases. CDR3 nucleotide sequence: TGTGCCAGCAGCCCCGACAGAAACTATGGCTACACCTTC. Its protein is CASSPDRNYGYTF.

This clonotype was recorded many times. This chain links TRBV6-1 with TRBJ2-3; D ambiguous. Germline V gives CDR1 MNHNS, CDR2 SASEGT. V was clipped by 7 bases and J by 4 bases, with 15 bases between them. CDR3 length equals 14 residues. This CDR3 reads CASTQHRRSDTQYF. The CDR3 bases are TGTGCCAGCACTCAACACCGTCGGTCAGATACGCAGTATTTT.

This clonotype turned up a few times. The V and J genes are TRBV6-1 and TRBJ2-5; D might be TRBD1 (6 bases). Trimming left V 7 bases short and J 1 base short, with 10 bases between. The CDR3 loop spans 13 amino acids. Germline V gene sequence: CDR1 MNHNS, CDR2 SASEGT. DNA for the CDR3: TGTGCCAGCATGGAAGGGGGCCAAGAGACCCAGTACTTC. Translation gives CASMEGGQETQYF.

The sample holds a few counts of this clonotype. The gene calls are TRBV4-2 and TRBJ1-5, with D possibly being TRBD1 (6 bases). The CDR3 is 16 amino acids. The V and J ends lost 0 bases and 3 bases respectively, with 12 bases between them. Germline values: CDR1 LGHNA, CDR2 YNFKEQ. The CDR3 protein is CASSQEGTTVNQPQHF. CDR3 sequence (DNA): TGTGCCAGCAGCCAAGAAGGGACAACGGTCAATCAGCCCCAGCATTTT.

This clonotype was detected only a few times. The CDR3 DNA sequence: TGCGCCAGCAGCCAAGGGATCAGGGGATCCGGCGAGCAGTACTTC. Translated: CASSQGIRGSGEQYF. This chain uses TRBV4-1 with TRBJ2-7, with a possible D match to TRBD1 (6 bases). Per the germline V gene, CDR1 is MGHRA and CDR2 is YSYEKL. CDR3 length: 15 amino acids. Trimming took off 1 base at V and 6 bases at J, with 16 bases between the two ends.

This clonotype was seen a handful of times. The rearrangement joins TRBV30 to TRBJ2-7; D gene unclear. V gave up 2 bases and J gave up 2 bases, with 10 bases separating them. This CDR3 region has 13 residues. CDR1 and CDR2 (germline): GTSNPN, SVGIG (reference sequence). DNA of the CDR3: TGTGCCTGGAGTATACAGCGCCCCTACGAGCAGTACTTC. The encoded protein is CAWSIQRPYEQYF.

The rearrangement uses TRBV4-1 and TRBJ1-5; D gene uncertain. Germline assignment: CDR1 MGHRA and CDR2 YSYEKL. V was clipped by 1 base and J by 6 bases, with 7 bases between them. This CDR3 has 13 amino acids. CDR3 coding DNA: TGCGCCAGCAGCCAAGTCCCTGGTCAGCCCCAGCATTTT. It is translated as CASSQVPGQPQHF.

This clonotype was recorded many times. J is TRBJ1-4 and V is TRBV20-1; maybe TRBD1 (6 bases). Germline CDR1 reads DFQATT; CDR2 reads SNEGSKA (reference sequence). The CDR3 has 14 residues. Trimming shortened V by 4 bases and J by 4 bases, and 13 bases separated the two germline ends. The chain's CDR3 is CSATTGGRNEKLFF. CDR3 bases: TGCAGTGCTACTACCGGGGGGCGTAATGAAAAACTGTTTTTT.

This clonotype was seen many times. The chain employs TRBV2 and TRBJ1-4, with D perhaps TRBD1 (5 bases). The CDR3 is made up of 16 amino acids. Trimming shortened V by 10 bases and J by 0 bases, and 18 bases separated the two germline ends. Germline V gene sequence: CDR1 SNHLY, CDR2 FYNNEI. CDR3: CATTLGGVATNEKLFF. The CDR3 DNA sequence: TGTGCCACGACCCTGGGAGGGGTTGCAACTAATGAAAAACTGTTTTTT.

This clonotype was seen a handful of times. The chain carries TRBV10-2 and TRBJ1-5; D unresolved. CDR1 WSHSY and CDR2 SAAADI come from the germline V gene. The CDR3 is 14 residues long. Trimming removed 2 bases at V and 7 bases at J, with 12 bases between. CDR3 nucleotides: TGCGCCAGCAGTGAGAACGGAAACAAGCAGCCCCAGCATTTT. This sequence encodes CASSENGNKQPQHF.